The source of this TCR beta chain is a study of T-cell reconstitution after alpha-beta-depleted transplantation in children. General study findings and limits: At the one-year point after transplant, T-cell counts and TCRbeta diversity were found to come mostly from T cells that had been newly produced. Expanded graft clones, several hundred of them, were reportedly the source of alpha-beta T cells about two months after transplant. Surviving thymic progenitors and recipient T cells were the source of high TCRbeta diversity at day 60 in some patients.

Germline lookup yields CDR1 DFQATT and CDR2 SNEGSKA (reference sequence). Trimming removed 0 bases from V and 5 bases from J; junction bases left unmatched: 21. CDR3 length: 21 amino acids. Preparation of the TCRbeta library was carried out with unique molecular identifiers. Each CDR3 protein is one row after TCRdb ran MiXCR on the PCR reads. Here the sample spans about 290,000 distinct CDR3 sequences, around 9.1% being singletons. As for this clonotype: What it binds is not known.

This clonotype originated in a boy younger than two with acute myeloid leukemia, due to receive a stem cell transplant. Here the sequenced sample was PBMCs, taken before TCRalphabeta/CD19-depleted stem cell transplant. The chain links TRBV20-1 to TRBJ2-1; 11 bases agree with TRBD2. The CDR3 DNA sequence: TGCAGTGCTAGAGATCTCCTAGCGGGAGGATATACGGTCTTGTCGAACAATGAGCAGTTCTTC. Translating it yields CSARDLLAGGYTVLSNNEQFF.